In its sample, the clone carrying this TCR beta chain was seen a few times. Using its own MiXCR run on the 5' RACE reads, TCRdb lists one record per CDR3 protein. The table includes around 250,000 distinct CDR3 sequences, 15% to 20% detected once. The CDR3 loop spans 16 amino acids. The V end lost 6 bases, the J end lost 0 bases, and 17 bases lay between the germline ends. The germline V gene encodes CDR1 MNHNY and CDR2 SVGAGI (reference sequence). This specimen belongs to a study of T-cell memory formation after mild COVID-19. This chain links TRBV6-6 with TRBJ1-2; possibly TRBD1 for D (6 bases). The clonotype originates from a man between 18 and 35 years old who had mild COVID-19 (a few samples of this study predate the infection). Cell type and time point are not known. Sequencing was carried out using PBMCs or a T cell subset sorted from them (not recorded which). The CDR3 spells CASRPIGQTTNYGYTF. The CDR3 nucleotides are TGTGCCAGCAGACCAATCGGACAGACAACTAACTATGGCTACACCTTC.